This T cell receptor beta chain was profiled in a study of T cells in localized non-small cell lung cancer. Study conclusions and caveats: Uninvolved neighboring lung showed the greatest T cell clonality, exceeding tumor. The appearance of a median about 60 of the top 100 tumor clones was seen in adjacent lung. Greater T cell density in blood accompanied longer overall survival.

This clone was seen just once. What it recognizes is unknown. The table came from immunoSEQ multiplex PCR; TCRdb's copy has only in-frame clones and leaves some out. The data contain approximately 29,000 clones, roughly 90% of them singletons. Germline V gives CDR1 PRHDT, CDR2 FYEKMQ (reference sequence). Trimming cost V 4 bases and J 8 bases, with 20 bases left between them. This CDR3 is built from 15 residues. Source: peripheral blood, taken before any cancer treatment. The sequence derives from a male donor at least 60 years old with stage I lung adenocarcinoma. The chain recombines TRBV13 with TRBJ1-2, with D uncertain. The CDR3 sequence: CASSSSGLKYEGYTF. In DNA form, the CDR3 reads TGTGCCAGCAGCTCATCGGGCCTCAAATATGAAGGCTACACCTTC.